The entry below describes one TCR beta chain. What this receptor recognizes is not known. Library construction relied on 5' RACE. For each TCR library, approximately 3,700 ng of total RNA was used. For each sample, cDNA synthesis with SMARTScribe reverse transcriptase was split into eight separate reactions. During cDNA synthesis, unique molecular identifiers containing a 6-nucleotide sample barcode were introduced by template switching. TCRalpha and TCRbeta cDNA was amplified in two nested PCRs of roughly 16 and 10 cycles, and bead purification was carried out after each PCR. Before amplification, the cDNA was both treated with uracil DNA-glycosylase and purified with the QIAquick PCR purification kit. The second PCR was the step at which Illumina TruSeq-compatible adapters and sample-specific barcodes were added. Library quality and concentration were assessed using TapeStation and Qubit, and 5 ng of each library was pooled. Sequencing of the pooled libraries was done on an Illumina HiSeq2500 single-index Rapid Run using custom sequencing primers and 2 x 100 bp reads. Processing in the source paper ran as follows. MiGEC version 1.2.6 was used for UMI-based consensus assembly to correct PCR and sequencing errors. MiXCR version 2.1.1 was used to carry out V(D)J alignment, clonotype assembly and CDR3 extraction. Gene usage, clonotype sharing and MAIT/NKT TCR abundance were normalised by analysing the top 1000, 10 000 and 20 000 clonotypes per sample. After downsampling to 27 000 UMIs, diversity was calculated as the inverse Simpson index using the vegan R package. Statistical testing used paired Mann-Whitney U tests on the discordant twin pairs and applied Benjamini-Hochberg correction for multiple testing. Each CDR3 protein sequence appears as one entry after TCRdb reprocessed the reads, and no DNA is included. The V and J calls, along with clone size, are taken from TCRdb and not from the paper's own processing. The table for this sample records 200,000 to 250,000 distinct CDR3 sequences. The ten largest clonotypes hold around 1.5% of the sample.

This record belongs to a study of monozygotic twins with inflammatory bowel disease (dated by TCRdb to 2018 to 2020). Looking at the study overall: In total, about 30 monozygotic twin pairs made up the full study: 19 Danish pairs, all IBD-discordant, plus nine German pairs, of which four were IBD-concordant and five were IBD-discordant. Within discordant pairs, disease-associated traits were sought mainly by comparing IBD patients with their genetically identical healthy co-twins. Each individual had, on average, about 151 000 unique TCRalpha sequences and 181 000 unique TCRbeta sequences available for analysis. Summary of the overall study and its limitations: Repertoire similarity did not differ between concordant and discordant twins, which could be due to limited statistical power. IBD patients shared fewer clonotypes with other individuals than healthy twins did, most markedly in patients showing signs of disease activity. Measured by the inverse Simpson index, TCRbeta repertoire diversity was lower in IBD patients than in their healthy co-twins. No single strong signal or clonotype linked to IBD turned up in the results, so the idea that one exists was not supported. Because patients were on differing immunosuppressive treatments, the repertoires may have picked up extra background noise and inter-individual variability. The analysis was unable to tell different T cell subtypes apart.

The CDR3, from cysteine to phenylalanine, totals 17 residues. Only the protein is available. From each donor, a roughly 2.5 ml peripheral blood sample was collected into PAXgene tubes and stored at -80 degrees C. Total RNA was isolated from whole blood with the PAXgene blood miRNA kit on an automated QIAcube, without T cell sorting. Deep TCRalpha and TCRbeta repertoire profiling with unique molecular barcoding was performed on peripheral blood of monozygotic twin pairs concordant or discordant for inflammatory bowel disease. Smoking habits were recorded for all twin pairs, with individuals classified as current, former or never smokers.

Sequenced: blood. The source of this sequence is a human donor with ulcerative colitis or Crohn's disease, or a healthy co-twin of an affected twin (not recorded which). The sequence links TRBV12-3 or TRBV12-4 to TRBJ2-2; TCRdb proposes TRBD1, but this gene call is untestable without DNA. The CDR3 protein is CASSLGLAGVITGELFF.